This T cell receptor beta chain appears in the sequencing data of a study of CD8+CD57+ T cells in acquired aplastic anemia. Genomic DNA, serving as template, underwent TCR beta VDJ and CDR3 profiling. TCRdb processed the reads anew with MiXCR; each CDR3 protein has one entry. The top ten hold 3% to 4.5% of the sample, which has a few hundred thousand distinct CDR3 sequences, around 72% seen once. Germline loops: CDR1 SGHVS, CDR2 FNYEAQ. This CDR3 is 14 amino acids long. About this clonotype: The junction departs from germline at one end; a sequencing error may be responsible.

This chain joins TRBV7-6 and TRBJ1-2; weak D call: TRBD1 (5 bases). The clonotype originates from a human donor in good health, serving as a control. Sequencing input: sorted CD4+, CD8+, or CD8+CD57+ T cells (not recorded which) from PBMCs. Here the CDR3 DNA reads TGTGCCAGCAGCTTAGCGGCGGCCATAGGGGAGACCCAGTTC. This codes for CASSLAAAIGETQF.